This T cell receptor beta chain was identified in a study of T cells in Graves' hyperthyroidism and ophthalmopathy. Overall study context: Peripheral blood was acquired at first diagnosis, ahead of any therapy whatsoever. Study-wide findings and caveats: Separation of ophthalmopathy from stable hyperthyroidism was achieved by a 13 V-J model.

Germline V gene sequence: CDR1 GTSNPN, CDR2 SVGIG (reference sequence). The CDR3 has 14 amino acids. Trimming cost V 3 bases and J 3 bases, with 14 bases left between them. TCR beta CDR3 region amplification was performed from RNA transcripts. First-round RT-PCR of the TCR CDR3 relied on the HTBI primer set. TCRdb redid the calling of the multiplex PCR reads with MiXCR, one entry per CDR3 protein. The data show about 640,000 distinct CDR3 sequences, about 20% seen once. The sample holds many counts of this clonotype. Its cognate antigen is unknown. Patients with ophthalmopathy all had a Clinical Activity Score of at least 3, a NOSPECS grade of at least 4 and duration under 3 months. Orbital computed tomography and thyroid ultrasound, together with serum TRAb and thyroxine and clinical symptoms, were used for diagnoses.

V and J are TRBV30 and TRBJ1-1; D is unclear. This receptor was obtained from a man aged 25 to 40 with Graves' ophthalmopathy. Sequenced material: blood. DNA for the CDR3: TGTGCCTGGAGGAGGCCTATAATCTACACTGAAGCTTTCTTT. Translation gives CAWRRPIIYTEAFF.